The source of this T cell receptor (beta chain) is a study of blood T cell repertoires in COVID-19. Across the whole study: The United States, Italy and Spain supplied acute and convalescent COVID-19 samples. From T cells, B-cell-depleted T cells, or PBMCs came the material, which was cDNA or gDNA.

Original processing methods: Amplification of reference gene primers was used by the study to estimate nucleated cell counts. Method: immunoSEQ multiplex PCR; TCRdb's copy keeps in-frame clones and lacks some. The V and J calls and clone size are taken from that table; D and trimming were inferred from the DNA. This sample has tens of thousands of clones, with 80% to 90% found just once. Germline-derived CDR1 and CDR2 are SEHNR and FQNEAQ (reference sequence). The CDR3 has 13 amino acids. V was cut by 5 bases and J by 6 bases, with 12 bases left in between. The clonotype originates from a man in his sixties with acute or convalescent COVID-19. The chain has TRBV7-9 and TRBJ2-3; tentative D call: TRBD2 (5 bases). Sample: peripheral blood. This CDR3 is CASSHGVQDTQYF. CDR3 nucleotide sequence: TGTGCCAGCAGCCACGGGGTACAGGATACGCAGTATTTT.